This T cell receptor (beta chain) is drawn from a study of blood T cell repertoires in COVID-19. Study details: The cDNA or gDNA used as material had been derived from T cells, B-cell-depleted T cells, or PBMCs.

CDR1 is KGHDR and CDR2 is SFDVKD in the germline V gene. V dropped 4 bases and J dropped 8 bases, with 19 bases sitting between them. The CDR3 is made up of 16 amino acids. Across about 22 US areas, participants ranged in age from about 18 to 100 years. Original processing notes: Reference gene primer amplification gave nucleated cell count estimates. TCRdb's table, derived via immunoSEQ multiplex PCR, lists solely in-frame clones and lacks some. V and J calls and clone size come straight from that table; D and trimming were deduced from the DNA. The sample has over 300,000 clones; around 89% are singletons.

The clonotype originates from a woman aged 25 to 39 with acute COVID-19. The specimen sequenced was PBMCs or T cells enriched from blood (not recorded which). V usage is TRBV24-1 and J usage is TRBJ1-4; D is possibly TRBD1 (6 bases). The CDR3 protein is CATSDPYREGDEKLFF. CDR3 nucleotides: TGTGCCACCAGTGACCCCTACAGGGAGGGGGACGAAAAACTGTTTTTT.